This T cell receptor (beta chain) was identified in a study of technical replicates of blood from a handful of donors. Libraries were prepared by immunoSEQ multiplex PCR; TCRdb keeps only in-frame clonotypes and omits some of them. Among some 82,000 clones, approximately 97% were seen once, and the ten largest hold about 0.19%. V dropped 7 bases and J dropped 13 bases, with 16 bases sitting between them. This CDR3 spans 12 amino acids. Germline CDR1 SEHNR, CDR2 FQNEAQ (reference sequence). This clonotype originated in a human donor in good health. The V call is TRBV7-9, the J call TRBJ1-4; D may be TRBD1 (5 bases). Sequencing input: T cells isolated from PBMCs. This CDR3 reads CASILYMGGLFF. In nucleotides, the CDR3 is TGTGCCAGCATCCTTTATATGGGGGGACTGTTTTTT.